This TCR beta chain comes out of a study of OX40 agonist ivuxolimab in advanced cancers. Study-wide results and limits: With doses of 0.1 to 3.0 mg/kg, CD4+ and CD8+ blood T cells had undergone clonal expansion by week 6.

Per germline, CDR1 LNHDA and CDR2 SQIVND (reference sequence). The CDR3 is 13 amino acids. V lost 6 bases, J lost 4 bases, and 12 bases lay in between. As to this clone: The antigen is not known.

Libraries were prepared by immunoSEQ multiplex PCR; TCRdb keeps only in-frame clonotypes and omits some of them. This sample has tens of thousands of clones, with 70% to 90% found just once. The sequence came from an adult with an advanced solid tumor such as melanoma, head and neck, liver or kidney cancer. Here the sequenced sample was CD4+ or CD8+ T cells sorted from blood, taken in a trial of the OX40 agonist ivuxolimab. This chain links TRBV19 with TRBJ1-1, with a tentative D call TRBD1 (6 bases). For the CDR3, the DNA is TGTGCCAGTAGGGCGAGGGGGGCCACTGAAGCTTTCTTT. This encodes CASRARGATEAFF.